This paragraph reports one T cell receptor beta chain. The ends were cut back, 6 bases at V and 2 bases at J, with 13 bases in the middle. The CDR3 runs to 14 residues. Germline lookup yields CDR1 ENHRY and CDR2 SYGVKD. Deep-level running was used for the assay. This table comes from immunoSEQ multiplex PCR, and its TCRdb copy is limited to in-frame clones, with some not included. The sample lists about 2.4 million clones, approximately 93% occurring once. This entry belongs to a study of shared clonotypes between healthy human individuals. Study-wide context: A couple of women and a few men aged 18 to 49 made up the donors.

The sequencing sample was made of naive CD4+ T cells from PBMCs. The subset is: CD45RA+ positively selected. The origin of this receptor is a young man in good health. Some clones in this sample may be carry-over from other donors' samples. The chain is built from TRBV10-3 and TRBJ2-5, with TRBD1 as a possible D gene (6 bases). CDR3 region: CAISTGSVQETQYF. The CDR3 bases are TGTGCCATCAGCACAGGGAGTGTTCAAGAGACCCAGTACTTC.